These 2 T cell receptor beta chains were sequenced from one sample in a study of shared clonotypes between healthy human individuals. This table comes from immunoSEQ multiplex PCR, and its TCRdb copy is limited to in-frame clones, with some not included. The sample includes fewer than 3 million clones, 85% to 95% seen only once; the top ten take 0.3% to 0.45%. The source material was naive CD4+ T cells from PBMCs. As for subset: CD45RA+ positively selected. The receptors come from a man aged 18 to 29 in good health. Some clones in this sample may be carry-over from other donors' samples.

This clone was found once. The chain couples TRBV29-1 to TRBJ2-7, with D possibly matching TRBD1 (7 bases). This CDR3 contains 12 residues. Germline lookup yields CDR1 SQVTM and CDR2 ANQGSEA. The germline V and J ends were trimmed by 7 bases and 2 bases, with 12 bases remaining between them. CDR3: CSGRGTAYEQYF. The CDR3 DNA follows: TGCAGCGGGAGGGGGACAGCCTACGAGCAGTACTTC.

Here the CDR3 reads CASSQDLPGAGSYEQYF. The CDR3 DNA sequence: TGTGCCAGCAGCCAAGATCTCCCAGGCGCCGGCTCCTACGAGCAGTACTTC. The chain links TRBV14 to TRBJ2-7; D is ambiguous. Germline V gene sequence: CDR1 SGHDN, CDR2 FVKESK. The CDR3 has 17 residues. The ends were cut back, 0 bases at V and 0 bases at J, with 15 bases in the middle.